The entry below describes one T cell receptor beta chain. No antigen is known for it. The sample comes from a study of chemoradiotherapy in HPV16-positive cancers. Study in general: A couple of HPV16-positive patients' cells yielded candidate HPV-specific clones and common motifs.

J lost 2 bases, V lost 3 bases, and 4 bases had no gene match. There are 15 residues in the CDR3. CDR1 LNHDA and CDR2 SQIVND come from the germline V gene (reference sequence). Study-wide findings and caveats: In HPV16-positive patients, HPV-responsive T-cell expansion tracked better recurrence-free survival. Candidate HPV-specific clones and E7-related TCR motifs grew in tumor during treatment. Only a couple of HPV16-positive patients supplied the functional HPV-specificity definition.

Profiling relied on immunoSEQ multiplex PCR, and the TCRdb table lists in-frame clones only, not all of them. The table lists around 9,000 clones, 70% of them singletons, with about a tenth in the top ten. This sequence was found in a human donor with HPV-associated anogenital cancer. The chain uses TRBV19 and TRBJ1-2, with TRBD1 identical over 9 bases. Sequenced here: tumor tissue, sampled from a patient who underwent chemoradiotherapy. CDR3 sequence (DNA): TGTGCCAGTAGTATCTCCGGGACAGGGAACTATGGCTACACCTTC. This gives the protein CASSISGTGNYGYTF. The whole variable domain, remainder taken from reference TRBV19 and TRBJ1-2, is DGGITQSPKYLFRKEGQNVTLSCEQNLNHDAMYWYRQDPGQGLRLIYYSQIVNDFQKGDIAEGYSVSREKKESFPLTVTSAQKNPTAFYLCASSISGTGNYGYTFGSGTRLTVV.